Below are 19 T cell receptor beta chains sequenced from a single sample in a study of cytomegalovirus exposure and HLA in healthy donors. Both 60 Vbeta primers and 13 Jbeta primers went into the PCR. The method was immunoSEQ multiplex PCR; TCRdb's version includes in-frame clones alone and lacks a portion of them. This table has 100,000 to 150,000 clones, 75% to 90% appearing once. The source material was PBMCs. These receptors all come from a man in his late teens or twenties in good health and CMV-seropositive.

This clone was counted between two and nine times. This sequence is one base from a far larger clone and is likely a read error. CDR3 residues: CASSRRTGISQPQHF. The DNA of the CDR3 is TGTGCCAGTAGTCGACGGACAGGGATCAGTCAGCCCCAGCATTTT. The genes are TRBV19 and TRBJ1-5; 8 nucleotides align to TRBD1. The germline V gene encodes CDR1 LNHDA and CDR2 SQIVND (reference sequence). The CDR3 length is 15 residues. J lost 6 bases, V lost 5 bases, and 9 bases had no gene match.

V is TRBV2 and J is TRBJ1-4; possibly TRBD1 for D (6 bases). CDR3 length: 14 amino acids. The V and J ends lost 6 bases and 3 bases respectively, with 11 bases between them. From germline, CDR1 is SNHLY and CDR2 FYNNEI. The CDR3 DNA sequence: TGTGCCAGCAGCAGAAACAGGGCTAATGAAAAACTGTTTTTT. Protein sequence: CASSRNRANEKLFF.

The gene calls are TRBV27 and TRBJ2-1; 11 bases are a match to TRBD2. The CDR3 is 15 residues long. V shed 5 bases and J 7 bases; nucleotides not matched to a gene: 7. Germline assignment: CDR1 MNHEY and CDR2 SMNVEV (reference sequence). CDR3: CASSLGLAGGNEQFF. As DNA, the CDR3 is TGTGCCAGCAGTCTGGGGCTAGCGGGGGGTAATGAGCAGTTCTTC.

This clone has only one observation. The V call is TRBV2, the J call TRBJ2-1, with 7 bases identical to TRBD2. From germline, CDR1 is SNHLY and CDR2 FYNNEI. CDR3 size: 12 residues. The junction had 4 bases not matched to a gene; V was cut back by 8 bases and J by 6 bases. The DNA for the CDR3 is TGTGCCAGCTCCGGGACTATCAATGAGCAGTTCTTC. As protein: CASSGTINEQFF.

The chain couples TRBV5-4 to TRBJ2-3, with D unresolved. The germline gives CDR1 SGHNT, CDR2 YYREEE (reference sequence). This CDR3 has 12 residues. Deletions cut 4 bases from V and 10 bases from J, with 13 bases between. The chain's CDR3 is CASSLDSSAQYF. The CDR3 DNA reads TGTGCCAGCAGCCTTGATTCCTCGGCGCAGTATTTT.

The V gene is TRBV30, the J gene TRBJ1-1; D is possibly TRBD1 (5 bases). V dropped 2 bases and J dropped 2 bases, with 9 bases sitting between them. The CDR3 totals 13 residues. Per germline, CDR1 GTSNPN and CDR2 SVGIG (reference sequence). The CDR3 DNA is TGTGCCTGGAGTTGGGACTCTAACACTGAAGCTTTCTTT. This gives the protein CAWSWDSNTEAFF.

This chain links TRBV18 with TRBJ1-4; D possibly corresponds to TRBD1 (5 bases). The CDR3 extends over 13 amino acids. Germline assignment: CDR1 KGHSH and CDR2 LQKENI. Trimming cost V 3 bases and J 8 bases, with 10 bases left between them. In DNA, the CDR3 is TGTGCCAGCTCACCCGAACAGGAGGAAAAACTGTTTTTT. This encodes CASSPEQEEKLFF.

The chain employs TRBV6-5 and TRBJ1-4, with D perhaps matching TRBD1 (5 bases). V was clipped by 2 bases and J by 8 bases, with 15 bases between them. Per the germline V gene, CDR1 is MNHEY and CDR2 is SVGAGI. CDR3 length: 15 amino acids. The CDR3 DNA sequence: TGTGCCAGCAGTTACGGGCAAGCCGGGGGAGAAAAACTGTTTTTT. Translated: CASSYGQAGGEKLFF.

This chain connects TRBV6-5 to TRBJ1-1; no clear D. Germline V gene data show CDR1 as MNHEY and CDR2 as SVGAGI. This CDR3 region has 13 residues. Trimming left V 4 bases short and J 0 bases short, with 6 bases between. DNA of the CDR3: TGTGCCAGCAGTTCCACACTGAACACTGAAGCTTTCTTT. Amino acids: CASSSTLNTEAFF.

The chain is built from TRBV27 and TRBJ2-3; the match to TRBD2 covers 9 bases. Germline V CDR1 and CDR2: MNHEY, SMNVEV (reference sequence). V was clipped by 3 bases and J by 2 bases; unmatched bases: 6. The CDR3 has 16 amino acids. The CDR3 loop reads CASSFAAGGTTDTQYF. As DNA, the CDR3 is TGTGCCAGCAGTTTTGCAGCGGGGGGCACCACAGATACGCAGTATTTT.

This clone was found once. The chain is built from TRBV15 and TRBJ1-4, with 8 bases that match TRBD1. CDR3 length: 16 residues. Germline trimming cut 2 bases from V and 8 bases from J; bases unmatched to any gene: 10. CDR1 is LNHNV and CDR2 is YYDKDF in the germline V gene (reference sequence). CDR3 nucleotide sequence: TGTGCCACCAGCAGATCCCCTGGACAGGGCGTCGAAAAACTGTTTTTT. Amino acid sequence: CATSRSPGQGVEKLFF.

This clone was observed a single time. The chain uses TRBV6-4 and TRBJ2-1, with 7 bases aligning to TRBD2. The CDR3 consists of 16 residues. CDR1 and CDR2 from the germline V gene are MRHNA and SNTAGT. With V trimmed by 3 bases and J by 1 base, 6 bases remained unmatched. The CDR3 region has the DNA TGTGCCAGCAGTGATACCGGGACTACATCCTACAATGAGCAGTTCTTC. Protein product: CASSDTGTTSYNEQFF.

V and J are TRBV27 and TRBJ2-1; weak D call: TRBD1 (6 bases). Deletions cut 4 bases from V and 0 bases from J, with 13 bases between. The CDR3 runs 16 residues. Germline V gives CDR1 MNHEY, CDR2 SMNVEV (reference sequence). CDR3: CASSSTGLISYNEQFF. Here the CDR3 DNA reads TGTGCCAGCAGTTCGACAGGTCTGATCTCCTACAATGAGCAGTTCTTC.

This clone was observed a single time. This rearrangement joins TRBV5-1 to TRBJ2-7, with D hard to call. V was cut by 0 bases and J by 2 bases, with 9 bases left in between. The CDR3 consists of 14 residues. CDR1 and CDR2 from the germline V gene are SGHRS and YFSETQ. The DNA of the CDR3 is TGCGCCAGCAGCTTGGACGCAGGTACCTACGAGCAGTACTTC. It codes for CASSLDAGTYEQYF.

This clone occurred a few times. The V gene is TRBV4-1, the J gene TRBJ2-2, with TRBD2 identical over 7 bases. V was pared by 0 bases and J by 6 bases, with 13 bases of the junction left unmatched. CDR1 is MGHRA, CDR2 YSYEKL, per germline. The CDR3 totals 18 residues. The CDR3 DNA reads as TGCGCCAGCAGCCAAGACCTCCTTAGGACTAGTTCCCCCGGGGAGCTGTTTTTT. This codes for CASSQDLLRTSSPGELFF.

The rearrangement joins TRBV28 to TRBJ1-1, with 7 bases lining up with TRBD1. The V gene end was trimmed by 3 bases and the J gene end by 8 bases; junction bases not matched to a gene: 3. Looked up from germline, CDR1 is MDHEN and CDR2 is SYDVKM. CDR3 length: 12 residues. CDR3 bases: TGTGCCAGCAGTTTCGGGACAGAGGAAGCTTTCTTT. It yields the protein CASSFGTEEAFF.

This sequence joins TRBV4-1 and TRBJ2-6; perhaps TRBD2 as D (5 bases). V lost 0 bases to trimming and J lost 2 bases, with 8 bases between them. CDR3 length equals 16 residues. Germline V gene lookup returns CDR1 MGHRA and CDR2 YSYEKL. The CDR3 is CASSQDEGAGANVLTF. Here the CDR3 DNA reads TGCGCCAGCAGCCAAGATGAGGGAGCTGGGGCCAACGTCCTGACTTTC.

The chain's CDR3 is CAISEDSKETQYF. DNA for the CDR3: TGTGCCATCAGTGAAGACTCTAAAGAGACCCAGTACTTC. The gene calls are TRBV10-3 and TRBJ2-5; the D is unclear. The germline CDR1 and CDR2 sequences are ENHRY and SYGVKD. This CDR3 region has 13 residues. The V end was cut by 3 bases, the J end by 3 bases, with 8 bases between.

The genes are TRBV6-1 and TRBJ2-2, with 7 bases lining up with TRBD1. The trim removed 6 bases at V and 4 bases at J, leaving 5 bases unmatched. CDR1 and CDR2 from the germline V gene are MNHNS and SASEGT. The CDR3 has 14 residues. The CDR3 here is CASRNQGVTGELFF. As DNA, the CDR3 is TGTGCCAGCAGAAACCAGGGGGTCACCGGGGAGCTGTTTTTT.